These T cell receptor beta chains were read from a single sample in a study of blood T cell repertoires in COVID-19. Repertoires were generated with immunoSEQ multiplex PCR, while TCRdb's copy carries only in-frame clones and drops some. The data contain some 150,000 clones, 78% of them singletons. The sample taken for sequencing was PBMCs or T cells enriched from blood (not recorded which). The receptors here all came from a woman aged 50 to 65 who had recovered from COVID-19. The CDR3 runs from the conserved cysteine through the conserved F or W. The D gene is left open where the match is weak. The size of a clone is reported for some rows only, either as once, few or many, or as a class for expanded clones.

v_call: TRBV28
d_call: .
j_call: TRBJ1-4
clone_size: few
cdr3_nt: TGTGCCAGCAGTTTATTTGGAGGGTGGGATGAAAAACTGTTTTTT
cdr3_aa: CASSLFGGWDEKLFF

v_call: TRBV4-2
d_call: .
j_call: TRBJ1-5
clone_size: once
cdr3_nt: TGTGCCAGCAGCCCGGGGAGGGGTGGCAATCAGCCCCAGCATTTT
cdr3_aa: CASSPGRGGNQPQHF

v_call: TRBV3-1/TRBV3-2
d_call: .
j_call: TRBJ1-6
clone_size: .
cdr3_nt: TGTGCCAGCAGCCAAGCTCAGTCTCCCCTCCACTTT
cdr3_aa: CASSQAQSPLHF

v_call: TRBV2
d_call: TRBD1
j_call: TRBJ2-1
clone_size: .
cdr3_nt: TGTGCCGGCGGACAGGGGATCGGTGAGCAGTTCTTC
cdr3_aa: CAGGQGIGEQFF

v_call: TRBV4-1
d_call: TRBD1
j_call: TRBJ1-1
clone_size: .
cdr3_nt: TGCGCCAGCAACCAACCGGGACAGGGTTCCACTGAAGCTTTCTTT
cdr3_aa: CASNQPGQGSTEAFF

v_call: TRBV24-1
d_call: TRBD1
j_call: TRBJ2-2
clone_size: few
cdr3_nt: TGTGCCACCAGTGATTCACAGCCAACCGGGACAGGGGGAGTCGGGGAGCTGTTTTTT
cdr3_aa: CATSDSQPTGTGGVGELFF

v_call: TRBV10-3
d_call: .
j_call: TRBJ2-5
clone_size: .
cdr3_nt: TGTGCCATCAGAAACACCGACCAAGAGACCCAGTACTTC
cdr3_aa: CAIRNTDQETQYF

v_call: TRBV2
d_call: TRBD1
j_call: TRBJ2-2
clone_size: .
cdr3_nt: TGTGCCAGCTGGGCAGGGGGAACCGGGGAGCTGTTTTTT
cdr3_aa: CASWAGGTGELFF

v_call: TRBV9
d_call: .
j_call: TRBJ2-3
clone_size: .
cdr3_nt: TGTGCCAGCAGCGTTCTTTCTACCACTACGCCGCAGTATTTT
cdr3_aa: CASSVLSTTTPQYF

v_call: TRBV3-1/TRBV3-2
d_call: .
j_call: TRBJ2-2
clone_size: .
cdr3_nt: TGTGCCAGCACAAAGAAGCTGGGGGGTACCCCCGGGGAGCTGTTTTTT
cdr3_aa: CASTKKLGGTPGELFF

v_call: TRBV7-8
d_call: TRBD1
j_call: TRBJ2-7
clone_size: .
cdr3_nt: TGTGCCAGCAGCATCATACGAGCAGGGACAGGGCCGGGGTACGAGCAGTACTTC
cdr3_aa: CASSIIRAGTGPGYEQYF

v_call: TRBV13
d_call: .
j_call: TRBJ1-1
clone_size: .
cdr3_nt: TGTGCCAGCAGCTTAGTGTGGCCCTCTGAAGCTTTCTTT
cdr3_aa: CASSLVWPSEAFF

v_call: TRBV28
d_call: .
j_call: TRBJ2-2
clone_size: .
cdr3_nt: TGTGCCAGCAGCTCCGAGGCCTTCGGGGAGCTGTTTTTT
cdr3_aa: CASSSEAFGELFF

v_call: TRBV5-1
d_call: .
j_call: TRBJ1-4
clone_size: .
cdr3_nt: TGCGCCAGCAGGTATGCAGGCGAGAAACTGTTTTTT
cdr3_aa: CASRYAGEKLFF

v_call: TRBV25-1
d_call: TRBD2
j_call: TRBJ2-5
clone_size: few
cdr3_nt: TGTGCCAGCAGTTCCGGACTAGCGGGGGACCAAGAGACCCAGTACTTC
cdr3_aa: CASSSGLAGDQETQYF

v_call: TRBV3-1/TRBV3-2
d_call: TRBD2
j_call: TRBJ2-2
clone_size: .
cdr3_nt: TGTGCCAGCACCCCGGGACTAGCGGGGGGTCGGAACACCGGGGAGCTGTTTTTT
cdr3_aa: CASTPGLAGGRNTGELFF